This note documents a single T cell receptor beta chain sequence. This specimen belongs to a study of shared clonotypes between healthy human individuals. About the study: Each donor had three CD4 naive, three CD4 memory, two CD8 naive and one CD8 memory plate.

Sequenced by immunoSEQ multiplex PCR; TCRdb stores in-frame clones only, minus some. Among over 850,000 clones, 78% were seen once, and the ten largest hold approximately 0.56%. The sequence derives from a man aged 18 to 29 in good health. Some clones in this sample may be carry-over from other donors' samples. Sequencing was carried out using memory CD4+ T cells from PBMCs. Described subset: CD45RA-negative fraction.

CDR3 loop: CASRQGLAGGRETQYF. As DNA, the CDR3 is TGTGCCAGCAGACAGGGACTAGCGGGAGGAAGGGAGACCCAGTACTTC. The chain uses TRBV13 and TRBJ2-5; TRBD2 aligns across 15 bases. Losses at the gene ends were 6 bases for V and 5 bases for J; bases not matched to a gene: 7. The CDR3 totals 16 residues. From germline, CDR1 is PRHDT and CDR2 FYEKMQ (reference sequence).